This T cell receptor beta chain was recovered during a study of T cell responses to AZD1222 COVID-19 vaccine. Overall study context: Second-dose intervals of approximately 4 or approximately 12 weeks were pooled.

This CDR3 spans 14 amino acids. V shed 2 bases and J shed 4 bases, with 6 bases lying between them. CDR1 and CDR2 from the germline V gene are MNHEY and SVGAGI. For this clone: Its specificity is unknown.

Study-wide points: Mostly white British, mostly female donors; authors suggested clonal diversity may be underestimated. Across the whole spike, CD4 TCRs peaked at regions 160-218 and 743-854. Repertoires were sampled only after the peak T cell response.

Some clones are missing from TCRdb's copy, which holds only in-frame ones; the method was immunoSEQ multiplex PCR. The data hold 65,000 to 100,000 clones, with 80% observed a single time. This chain uses TRBV6-5 with TRBJ1-6; no reliable D call. Sequences were derived from peripheral blood, sampled on day 0 of AZD1222 vaccination. The sequence was obtained from an adult in good health. The CDR3 here is CASSYDPYNSPLHF. CDR3 DNA sequence: TGTGCCAGCAGTTACGATCCTTATAATTCACCCCTCCACTTT.